The clone carrying this T cell receptor (beta chain) was seen more than once but under ten times. Its antigen is not known. At deep level, the assay was performed. Several immunoSEQ plates held equal portions of the genomic DNA taken from each subset. Using immunoSEQ multiplex PCR, the repertoire was profiled, and TCRdb retains in-frame clones only, with some absent. The data contain some 2 million clones, roughly 94% of them singletons. These data belong to a study of shared clonotypes between healthy human individuals. General observations from the study: The sole specimen, blood, was sampled, and tissue repertoires likely differ.

CDR1 and CDR2 (germline): WNHNN, SYGVQD (reference sequence). The CDR3 spans 17 residues. The J segment lost 5 bases and the V segment lost 0 bases, leaving 11 bases of the junction unmatched. Naive CD8 cells, CD45RO-negative and positively selected for CCR7, excluded terminally differentiated effector memory CD45RA+ cells. This rearrangement joins TRBV10-1 to TRBJ2-5; the match to TRBD2 covers 8 bases. The sequenced sample consisted of naive CD8+ T cells sorted from blood. This TCR came from a man aged 18 to 30 in good health. For the CDR3, the DNA is TGCGCCAGCAGTGAGTCTGAGGTAGCGGGGCAATGGGAGACCCAGTACTTC. Its translation is CASSESEVAGQWETQYF.